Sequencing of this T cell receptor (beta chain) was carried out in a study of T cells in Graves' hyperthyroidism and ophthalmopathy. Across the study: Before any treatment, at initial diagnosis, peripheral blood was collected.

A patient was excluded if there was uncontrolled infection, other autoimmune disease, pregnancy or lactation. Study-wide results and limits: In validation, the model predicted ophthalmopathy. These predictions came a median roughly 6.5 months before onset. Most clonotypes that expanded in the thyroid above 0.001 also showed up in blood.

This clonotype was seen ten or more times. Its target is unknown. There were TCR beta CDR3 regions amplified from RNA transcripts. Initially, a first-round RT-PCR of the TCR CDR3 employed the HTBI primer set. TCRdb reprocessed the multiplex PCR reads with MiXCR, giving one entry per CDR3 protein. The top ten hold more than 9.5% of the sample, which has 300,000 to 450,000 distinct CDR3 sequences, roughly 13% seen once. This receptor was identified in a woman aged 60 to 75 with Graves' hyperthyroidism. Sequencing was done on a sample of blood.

This chain's CDR3 is CASSTGLAGNTQYF. The CDR3 region has the DNA TGTGCCAGCAGTACGGGGCTAGCGGGAAATACGCAGTATTTT. This chain uses TRBV6-2 or TRBV6-3 with TRBJ2-3, with 9 bases that match TRBD2. The CDR3 loop spans 14 amino acids. V lost 5 bases, J lost 7 bases, and 7 bases stayed unmatched. Germline CDR1 is MNHEY and CDR2 is SVGEGT.